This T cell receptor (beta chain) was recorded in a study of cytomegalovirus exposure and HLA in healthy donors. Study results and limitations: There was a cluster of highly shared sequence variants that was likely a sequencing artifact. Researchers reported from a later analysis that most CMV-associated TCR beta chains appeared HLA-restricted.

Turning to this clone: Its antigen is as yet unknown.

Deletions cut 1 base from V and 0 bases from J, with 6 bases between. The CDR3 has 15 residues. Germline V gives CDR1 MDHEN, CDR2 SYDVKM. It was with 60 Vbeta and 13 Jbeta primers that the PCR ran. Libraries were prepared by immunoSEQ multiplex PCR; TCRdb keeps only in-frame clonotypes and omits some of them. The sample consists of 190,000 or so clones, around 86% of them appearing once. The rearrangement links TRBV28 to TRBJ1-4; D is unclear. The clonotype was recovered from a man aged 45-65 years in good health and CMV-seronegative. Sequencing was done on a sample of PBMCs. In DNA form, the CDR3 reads TGTGCCAGCAGTTTATCCTTTGCAACTAATGAAAAACTGTTTTTT. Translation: CASSLSFATNEKLFF.